This T cell receptor (beta chain) came from a study of shared clonotypes between healthy human individuals. Sequencing was performed on unsorted PBMC DNA using ten immunoSEQ deep assay plates. Per the original methods: Junction-only immunoSEQ sequences carried no quality scores, so filtering differed. Sequenced by immunoSEQ multiplex PCR; TCRdb stores in-frame clones only, minus some. V and J calls and clone size are those listed in that table; D and trimming were worked out from the DNA. The sample contains hundreds of thousands of clones, around 79% of which appear only once. The V gene's germline CDR1 is SQVTM and CDR2 ANQGSEA. J gave up 7 bases and V 6 bases, and 2 bases lay outside the gene matches. This CDR3 contains 12 residues.

The TCR originated in a middle-aged woman in good health. Some clones in this sample may be carry-over from other donors' samples. The rearrangement links TRBV29-1 to TRBJ2-7; 14 positions agree with TRBD2. Sample: PBMCs. CDR3 sequence (DNA): TGCAGCGTCGGACTAGCGGGAGGAGAGCAGTACTTC. Its translation is CSVGLAGGEQYF.